What follows is one T cell receptor beta chain and its context. As yet, its antigen is unknown. This entry is derived from a study of cytomegalovirus exposure and HLA in healthy donors. A multiplex PCR was run with 60 Vbeta primers and 13 Jbeta primers. Generated by immunoSEQ multiplex PCR, the TCRdb table keeps only in-frame clones and is missing some. The sample includes fewer than 200,000 clones, approximately 71% of them seen just once. The CDR3 covers 11 residues. Germline loops: CDR1 GTSNPN, CDR2 SVGIG (reference sequence). V was clipped by 2 bases and J by 7 bases, with 5 bases between them. Findings and caveats of the study: The likely origin of a cluster of highly shared sequence variants was a sequencing artifact.

This TCR derives from a male donor in good health and CMV-seronegative. This chain connects TRBV30 to TRBJ1-4; D is unclear. The specimen was PBMCs. CDR3 protein: CAWSSLEKLFF. The CDR3 coding sequence is TGTGCCTGGAGTTCCCTTGAAAAACTGTTTTTT.